Below, 3 T cell receptor beta chains from the same sample are listed, as sequenced in a study of vaccination and CD4 T cells after COVID-19. Sequenced with the Oncomine TCR Beta short-read assay was DNA taken from cultured CD4+ T cells. MiXCR, applied by TCRdb to the PCR reads, yields one record per CDR3 protein. The repertoire holds more than 13,000 distinct CDR3 sequences, just over 20% seen once, with around 12% in the top ten. This sample's treatment: roughly 11-day PBMC culture with coronavirus spike peptide pools or control peptides (ViraFEST assay). These TCRs are of unknown antigen specificity. Sequencing used CD4+ T cells from blood, cultured in vitro, obtained before SARS-CoV-2 vaccination. These receptor sequences come from a human donor who received a COVID-19 vaccine.

This clonotype occurred a few times. The chain has TRBV5-1 and TRBJ1-1; D gene uncertain. V lost 0 bases and J lost 5, with 14 bases in between. In germline, CDR1 is SGHRS, CDR2 YFSETQ. The CDR3 contains 15 residues. The CDR3 sequence: CASSLGSGMVTEAFF. CDR3 bases: TGCGCCAGCAGCTTGGGATCCGGGATGGTGACTGAAGCTTTCTTT.

This clonotype was observed a handful of times. This chain links TRBV5-4 with TRBJ1-1; no clear D gene. The germline gives CDR1 SGHNT, CDR2 YYREEE (reference sequence). This CDR3 spans 13 amino acids. The V and J ends lost 0 bases and 2 bases respectively, with 5 bases between them. CDR3 amino acids: CASSLVVNTEAFF. As DNA, the CDR3 is TGTGCCAGCAGCTTGGTGGTAAACACTGAAGCTTTCTTT.

Only a few counts were recorded for this clonotype. The V gene is TRBV2, the J gene TRBJ1-5, with 8 positions matching TRBD1. With 5 bases clipped from V and 2 bases from J, the junction kept 2 bases outside the gene matches. The CDR3 totals 14 residues. Per the germline V gene, CDR1 is SNHLY and CDR2 is FYNNEI. CDR3 residues: CASSPGQGNQPQHF. The DNA for the CDR3 is TGTGCCAGCAGTCCGGGACAGGGCAATCAGCCCCAGCATTTT. Using reference TRBV2 and TRBJ1-5 for the parts outside the CDR3, the full variable domain is EPEVTQTPSHQVTQMGQEVILRCVPISNHLYFYWYRQILGQKVEFLVSFYNNEISEKSEIFDDQFSVERPDGSNFTLKIRSTKLEDSAMYFCASSPGQGNQPQHFGDGTRLSIL.